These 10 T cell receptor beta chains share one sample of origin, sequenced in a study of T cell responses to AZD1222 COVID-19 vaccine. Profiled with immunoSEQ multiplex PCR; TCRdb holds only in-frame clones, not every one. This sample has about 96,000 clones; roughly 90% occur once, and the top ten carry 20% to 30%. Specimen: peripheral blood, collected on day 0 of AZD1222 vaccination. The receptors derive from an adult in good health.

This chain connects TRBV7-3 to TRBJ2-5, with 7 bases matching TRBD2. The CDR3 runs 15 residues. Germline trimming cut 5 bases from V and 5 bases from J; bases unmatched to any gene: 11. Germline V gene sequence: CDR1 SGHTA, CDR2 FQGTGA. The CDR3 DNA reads TGTGCCAGCAGCCCCGGGACTAACGTCCCCGAGACCCAGTACTTC. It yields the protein CASSPGTNVPETQYF.

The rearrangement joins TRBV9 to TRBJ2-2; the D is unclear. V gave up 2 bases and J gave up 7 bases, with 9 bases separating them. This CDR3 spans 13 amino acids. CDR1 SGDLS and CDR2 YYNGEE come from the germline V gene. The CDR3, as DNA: TGTGCCAGCAGCGTCGGACCGAACGGGGAGCTGTTTTTT. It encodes CASSVGPNGELFF.

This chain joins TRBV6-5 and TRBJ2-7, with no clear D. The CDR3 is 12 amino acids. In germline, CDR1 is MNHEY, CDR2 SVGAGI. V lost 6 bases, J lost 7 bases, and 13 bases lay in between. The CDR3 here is CASSGPRWEQYF. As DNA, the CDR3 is TGTGCCAGCAGCGGGCCGAGGTGGGAGCAGTACTTC.

CDR3 in amino acids: CASSGRGPRYF. The DNA for the CDR3 is TGTGCCAGCAGTGGAAGGGGACCCCGGTACTTC. The rearrangement uses TRBV28 and TRBJ2-7; D might be TRBD1 or TRBD2, each matching 5 bases. The CDR3 covers 11 residues. V was pared by 5 bases and J by 12 bases, with 14 bases between. Germline V gene lookup returns CDR1 MDHEN and CDR2 SYDVKM. Drawing the rest from reference TRBV28 and TRBJ2-7, the complete variable domain is DVKVTQSSRYLVKRTGEKVFLECVQDMDHENMFWYRQDPGLGLRLIYFSYDVKMKEKGDIPEGYSVSREKKERFSLILESASTNQTSMYLCASSGRGPRYFGPGTRLTVT.

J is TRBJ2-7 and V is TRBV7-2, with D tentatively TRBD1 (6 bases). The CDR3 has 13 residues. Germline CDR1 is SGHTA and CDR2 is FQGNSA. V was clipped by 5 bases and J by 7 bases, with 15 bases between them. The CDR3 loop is CASSPNRVWEQYF. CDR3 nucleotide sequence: TGTGCCAGCAGCCCCAACAGGGTTTGGGAGCAGTACTTC.

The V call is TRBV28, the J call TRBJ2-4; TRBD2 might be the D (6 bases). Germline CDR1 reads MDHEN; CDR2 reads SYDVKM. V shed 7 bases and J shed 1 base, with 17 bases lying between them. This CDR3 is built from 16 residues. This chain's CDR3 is CASIPSGLWAKNIQYF. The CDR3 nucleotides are TGTGCCAGCATCCCTTCGGGACTGTGGGCCAAAAACATTCAGTACTTC.

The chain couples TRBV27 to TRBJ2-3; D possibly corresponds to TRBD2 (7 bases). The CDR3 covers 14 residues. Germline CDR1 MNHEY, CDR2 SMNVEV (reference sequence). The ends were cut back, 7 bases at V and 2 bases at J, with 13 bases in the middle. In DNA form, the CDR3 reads TGTGCCAGCACCTTCGGGGGGCCCACAGATACGCAGTATTTT. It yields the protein CASTFGGPTDTQYF.

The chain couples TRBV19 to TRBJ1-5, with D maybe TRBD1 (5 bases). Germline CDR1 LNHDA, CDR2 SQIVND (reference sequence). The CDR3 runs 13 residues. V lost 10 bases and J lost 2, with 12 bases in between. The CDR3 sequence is CATSRERNQPQHF. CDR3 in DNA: TGTGCCACATCCAGGGAGCGCAATCAGCCCCAGCATTTT.

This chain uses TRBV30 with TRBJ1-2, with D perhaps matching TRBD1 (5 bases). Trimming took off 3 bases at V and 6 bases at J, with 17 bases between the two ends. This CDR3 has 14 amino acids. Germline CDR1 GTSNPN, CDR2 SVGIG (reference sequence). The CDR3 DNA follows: TGTGCCTGGAGCGGGACGACAGCTTCTGATGGCTACACCTTC. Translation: CAWSGTTASDGYTF.

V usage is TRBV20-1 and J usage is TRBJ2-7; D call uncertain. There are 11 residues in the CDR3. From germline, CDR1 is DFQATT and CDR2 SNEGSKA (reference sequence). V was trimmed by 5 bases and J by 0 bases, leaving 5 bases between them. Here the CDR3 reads CSAPDSYEQYF. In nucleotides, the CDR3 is TGCAGTGCTCCCGACTCCTACGAGCAGTACTTC.